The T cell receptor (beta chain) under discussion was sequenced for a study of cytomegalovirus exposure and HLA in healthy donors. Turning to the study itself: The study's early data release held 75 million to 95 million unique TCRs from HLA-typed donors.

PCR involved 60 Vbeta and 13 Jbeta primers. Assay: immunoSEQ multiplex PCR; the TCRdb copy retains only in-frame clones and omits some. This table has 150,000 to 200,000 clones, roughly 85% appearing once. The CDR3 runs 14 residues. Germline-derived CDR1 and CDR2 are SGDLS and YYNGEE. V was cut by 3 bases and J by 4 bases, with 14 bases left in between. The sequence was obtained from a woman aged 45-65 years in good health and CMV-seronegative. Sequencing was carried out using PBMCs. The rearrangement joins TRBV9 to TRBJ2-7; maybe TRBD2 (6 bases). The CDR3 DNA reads TGTGCCAGCAGCGCCGACGGGAGTTTATACGAGCAGTACTTC. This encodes CASSADGSLYEQYF.